A selection of T cell receptor beta chains follows, all from one sample in a study of regulatory T cells in long-lasting Graves disease. TCRdb re-derived calls from the multiplex PCR reads in MiXCR, one entry per CDR3 protein. The profile shows 350,000 to 450,000 distinct CDR3 sequences, under 15% of them singletons. These data were likewise used in another study, on T cells in Graves' hyperthyroidism and ophthalmopathy.

The material sequenced was peripheral blood mononuclear cells (PBMCs), taken at new diagnosis, from a patient treated with antithyroid drugs. The receptors come from a woman aged 25 to 39 with Graves disease. CDR3s leave out the opening cysteine and the closing phenylalanine or tryptophan. The order of the fields is V gene, D gene, CDR3 protein. D genes are given only for firm matches.

v_call: TRBV6-5
d_call: -
cdr3_aa: ASSYRTGRYEQY

v_call: TRBV19
d_call: -
cdr3_aa: ASSMRQGQVYTQY

v_call: TRBV27
d_call: -
cdr3_aa: ASKTSEYEQY

v_call: TRBV5-1
d_call: TRBD2
cdr3_aa: ASEVGLAIGEQY

v_call: TRBV7-8
d_call: TRBD2
cdr3_aa: ASSYTGTSGRRMWNEQF

v_call: TRBV27
d_call: -
cdr3_aa: ASSLMGAEAF

v_call: TRBV2
d_call: -
cdr3_aa: ASSGPGNEQY

v_call: TRBV30
d_call: -
cdr3_aa: AWMGDQDEAF

v_call: TRBV5-6
d_call: TRBD1
cdr3_aa: ASSRLGQGLEQY

v_call: TRBV20-1
d_call: TRBD2
cdr3_aa: SARAIAGADYNEQF

v_call: TRBV4-1
d_call: -
cdr3_aa: ASSQLSEGIFNIQY

v_call: TRBV28
d_call: -
cdr3_aa: ASSGQGGGEETQY

v_call: TRBV19
d_call: -
cdr3_aa: ASSIGLSRSASQPQH

v_call: TRBV24-1
d_call: -
cdr3_aa: ATSDLASVEPDTQY

v_call: TRBV29-1
d_call: -
cdr3_aa: SVVIGGTQPQH

v_call: TRBV6-1
d_call: -
cdr3_aa: ASSVRGGQETQY

v_call: TRBV10-3
d_call: -
cdr3_aa: AISESTAHLNEKLF

v_call: TRBV20-1
d_call: TRBD2
cdr3_aa: SARDSGSGSNEQF

v_call: TRBV5-1
d_call: TRBD2
cdr3_aa: ASSSVPQGGETQY

v_call: TRBV15
d_call: -
cdr3_aa: ATSTGEYNEQF

v_call: TRBV5-1
d_call: -
cdr3_aa: ASSLAIQAWRGTDTQY

v_call: TRBV7-9
d_call: -
cdr3_aa: ASSLGVREQF

v_call: TRBV28
d_call: -
cdr3_aa: ASTGGGLGYT

v_call: TRBV10-3
d_call: TRBD2
cdr3_aa: AISDMGREINNEQF

v_call: TRBV15
d_call: TRBD1
cdr3_aa: ATNPDRGPGQPQH

v_call: TRBV6-2/TRBV6-3
d_call: TRBD2
cdr3_aa: ASSYSPRGGTSGSYNEQF

v_call: TRBV19
d_call: TRBD1
cdr3_aa: ASSLGTGLDQPQH

v_call: TRBV24-1
d_call: TRBD2
cdr3_aa: ATSQAGGTDTQY

v_call: TRBV5-1
d_call: TRBD2
cdr3_aa: ASSLEPSGQF

v_call: TRBV11-2
d_call: TRBD2
cdr3_aa: ASSLASTGLAGGPMGTGELF

v_call: TRBV19
d_call: -
cdr3_aa: ASSMGVGTYEQY

v_call: TRBV6-1
d_call: TRBD2
cdr3_aa: ASSEGAGGINEQY

v_call: TRBV18
d_call: -
cdr3_aa: ASSRTESSTDTQY

v_call: TRBV6-5
d_call: -
cdr3_aa: ASSYGGWETQY

v_call: TRBV9
d_call: -
cdr3_aa: ASSPRGSFHNEQF

v_call: TRBV24-1
d_call: -
cdr3_aa: ATSDGDYGYT

v_call: TRBV7-6
d_call: -
cdr3_aa: ASSLAVSRYNEQF

v_call: TRBV28
d_call: -
cdr3_aa: ASSLYTGEQY

v_call: TRBV20-1
d_call: TRBD2
cdr3_aa: SAVSGSSSYEQY

v_call: TRBV9
d_call: -
cdr3_aa: APQMVDSRF